This entry is about one T cell receptor (beta chain). Its antigen is not identified. Incorporation of UMIs carrying a 6-nucleotide sample barcode was performed by template switching. TCRdb re-called the 5' RACE reads; every CDR3 protein appears as one record, without DNA. The specimen's table records about 450,000 distinct CDR3 sequences. The CDR3 sequence is 15 residues long. In germline, CDR1 is SEHNR, CDR2 FQNEAQ (reference sequence). This record belongs to a study of monozygotic twins with inflammatory bowel disease. General study findings and limits: Separate T cell subtypes could not be resolved from one another. IBD patients, compared with healthy twins, shared fewer clonotypes with others (especially with disease activity). Evidence failed to back one strong IBD-linked signal or clonotype.

The chain carries TRBV7-9 and TRBJ2-6. The TCR sequence derives from a human donor with ulcerative colitis or Crohn's disease, or a healthy co-twin of an affected twin (not recorded which). Sequencing used blood. CDR3 sequence: CASSPVASGANVLTF.